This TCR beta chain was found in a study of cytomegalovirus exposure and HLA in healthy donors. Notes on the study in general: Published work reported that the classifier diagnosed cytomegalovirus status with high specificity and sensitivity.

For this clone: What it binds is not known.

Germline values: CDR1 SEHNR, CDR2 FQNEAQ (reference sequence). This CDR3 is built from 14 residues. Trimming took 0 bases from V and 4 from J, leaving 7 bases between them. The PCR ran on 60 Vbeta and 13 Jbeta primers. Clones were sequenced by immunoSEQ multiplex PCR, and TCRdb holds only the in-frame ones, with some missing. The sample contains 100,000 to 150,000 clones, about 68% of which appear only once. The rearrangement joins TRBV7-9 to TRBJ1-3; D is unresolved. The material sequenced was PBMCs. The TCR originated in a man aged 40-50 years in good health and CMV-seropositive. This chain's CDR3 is CASSLAGLGNTIYF. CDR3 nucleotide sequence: TGTGCCAGCAGCTTAGCAGGACTAGGAAACACCATATATTTT.